The 20 T cell receptor beta chains listed next were all sequenced from one sample in a study of blood T cells in healthy people across ages. For the second PCR, which ran for about 6 to 11 cycles, a sample-barcoded 5' primer and a J-beta primer mix were used. Each CDR3 protein gets one entry after TCRdb re-called the 5' RACE reads with MiXCR. This sample has roughly 1.9 million distinct CDR3 sequences, with 30% to 40% found just once. Material: blood. The receptor set was obtained from a human donor in good health.

This sequence joins TRBV7-9 and TRBJ1-2, with a tentative D call TRBD1 (5 bases). From germline, CDR1 is SEHNR and CDR2 FQNEAQ (reference sequence). The CDR3 has 13 residues. V lost 6 bases to trimming and J lost 4 bases, with 12 bases between them. CDR3 nucleotide sequence: TGTGCCAGCAGTCAGACAGCCCTCTATGGCTACACCTTC. Translating it yields CASSQTALYGYTF.

This chain connects TRBV9 to TRBJ1-2; D not resolved. From germline, CDR1 is SGDLS and CDR2 YYNGEE. V lost 5 bases, J lost 2 bases, and 7 bases lay in between. This CDR3 is built from 12 residues. The CDR3 reads CASRGKNYGYTF. The CDR3 DNA is TGTGCCAGCAGGGGGAAGAACTATGGCTACACCTTC.

The chain is built from TRBV4-1 and TRBJ2-1; D possibly corresponds to TRBD2 (6 bases). The V gene lost 4 bases and the J gene lost 6 bases, with 13 bases spanning the gap. Germline CDR1 is MGHRA and CDR2 is YSYEKL. CDR3 length equals 14 residues. DNA for the CDR3: TGCGCCAGCAGCCCGGAGGGCGATTCCAATGAGCAGTTCTTC. It is translated as CASSPEGDSNEQFF.

This clonotype has only a few counts. This rearrangement joins TRBV19 to TRBJ2-1, with 9 bases lining up with TRBD2. The CDR3 runs to 14 residues. J was trimmed by 9 bases and V by 1 base; bases with no gene match: 4. Germline V gene data show CDR1 as LNHDA and CDR2 as SQIVND (reference sequence). The chain's CDR3 is CASSIVAGASEQFF. The DNA of the CDR3 is TGTGCCAGTAGTATAGTAGCGGGGGCTTCTGAGCAGTTCTTC.

This clonotype is a singleton in its sample. The CDR3 DNA sequence: TGTGCCAGCAGTTTCGGATCCCGGGACAACACTGAAGCTTTCTTT. Protein: CASSFGSRDNTEAFF. The chain joins TRBV12-3 or TRBV12-4 to TRBJ1-1, with a tentative D call TRBD1 (5 bases). The CDR3 covers 15 residues. The V end lost 3 bases, the J end lost 2 bases, and 13 bases lay between the germline ends.

This clonotype was found a few times. This chain connects TRBV7-2 to TRBJ1-5; D not resolved. Germline CDR1 reads SGHTA; CDR2 reads FQGNSA. V was shortened by 2 bases and J by 1 base, with 9 bases between the two germline ends. The CDR3 extends over 15 amino acids. For the CDR3, the DNA is TGTGCCAGCAGCTTAACAGCCTTGAGCAATCAGCCCCAGCATTTT. This gives the protein CASSLTALSNQPQHF.

This clonotype was seen a handful of times. V usage is TRBV15 and J usage is TRBJ2-3; D tentatively reads TRBD1 or TRBD2 (5 bases each). Germline V gene data show CDR1 as LNHNV and CDR2 as YYDKDF (reference sequence). The germline V and J ends were trimmed by 4 bases and 11 bases, with 13 bases remaining between them. The CDR3 is 12 amino acids. The CDR3 is CATSTHDGGQYF. The CDR3 DNA reads TGTGCCACCAGCACCCATGATGGGGGGCAGTATTTT.

The V call is TRBV28, the J call TRBJ1-4; D remains ambiguous. Germline assignment: CDR1 MDHEN and CDR2 SYDVKM. V was shortened by 6 bases and J by 4 bases, with 6 bases between the two germline ends. CDR3 length: 12 amino acids. The CDR3 is CASRALNEKLFF. CDR3 nucleotide sequence: TGTGCCAGCAGGGCTCTTAATGAAAAACTGTTTTTT.

A remark on this clonotype: The junction does not match germline at one end; this may be a read error. The genes are TRBV7-2 and TRBJ1-5, with D perhaps TRBD1 (6 bases). Germline V gives CDR1 SGHTA, CDR2 FQGNSA. The CDR3 is made up of 16 amino acids. The CDR3, as DNA: TGTGCCGGCAGCTCCGGACAGCCTAGAGGCAATCAGCCCCAGCATTTT. Translation: CAGSSGQPRGNQPQHF.

This clonotype was seen a handful of times. The chain joins TRBV6-5 to TRBJ2-7, with 10 bases fitting TRBD2. Per germline, CDR1 MNHEY and CDR2 SVGAGI. The CDR3 runs 15 residues. J lost 5 bases, V lost 0 bases, and 4 bases had no gene match. The CDR3 DNA reads as TGTGCCAGCAGTTACTCAGCGGGGGGGCCTAACGAGCAGTACTTC. Its protein product is CASSYSAGGPNEQYF.

The chain links TRBV28 to TRBJ1-3, with no clear D. The CDR3 is made up of 15 amino acids. The V end was cut by 5 bases, the J end by 0 bases, with 11 bases between. CDR1 MDHEN and CDR2 SYDVKM come from the germline V gene. Here the CDR3 DNA reads TGTGCCAGCAGTCCTCGGACTCTCTCTGGAAACACCATATATTTT. It specifies CASSPRTLSGNTIYF.

The chain combines TRBV9 with TRBJ1-2, with a tentative D call TRBD1 (5 bases). The germline gives CDR1 SGDLS, CDR2 YYNGEE. V was cut by 2 bases and J by 7 bases, with 12 bases left in between. The CDR3 is 13 residues long. CDR3: CASSVFTGGGYTF. As DNA, the CDR3 is TGTGCCAGCAGCGTCTTTACAGGAGGTGGCTACACCTTC.

There are a few counts of this clonotype. The rearrangement uses TRBV24-1 and TRBJ1-6, with D perhaps TRBD1 (6 bases). Germline CDR1 is KGHDR and CDR2 is SFDVKD. V was clipped by 8 bases and J by 16 bases, with 11 bases between them. The CDR3 sequence is 10 residues long. The CDR3 protein is CATIYRALHF. As DNA, the CDR3 is TGTGCCACCATCTACAGGGCTCTCCACTTT.

The V and J genes are TRBV5-5 and TRBJ1-5, with 9 bases fitting TRBD1. V gave up 0 bases and J gave up 3 bases; unmatched junction bases: 7. This CDR3 spans 17 amino acids. Germline assignment: CDR1 SGHKS and CDR2 YYEKEE (reference sequence). The CDR3 region has the DNA TGTGCCAGCAGCTTGGTGGGGACAGGGAGGGACAATCAGCCCCAGCATTTT. Its protein product is CASSLVGTGRDNQPQHF.

This clonotype was detected only a few times. J is TRBJ1-2 and V is TRBV4-2, with a weak D call TRBD1 (5 bases). From germline, CDR1 is LGHNA and CDR2 YNFKEQ. V was cut by 4 bases and J by 5 bases, with 17 bases left in between. The CDR3 has 15 amino acids. The CDR3: CASSPPGREAYGYTF. CDR3 nucleotides: TGTGCCAGCAGCCCACCAGGCAGGGAAGCTTATGGCTACACCTTC.

With regard to this clonotype: One junction end does not reproduce the germline sequence, and a read error may be involved. This chain connects TRBV7-3 to TRBJ1-4; the D gene is possibly TRBD1 (5 bases). The CDR3 consists of 14 residues. CDR1 is SGHTA, CDR2 FQGTGA, per germline. The CDR3 region has the DNA TGTGCCAGCAACTTAAGGCAGGGAAATGGAAAACTGTTTTTT. As protein: CASNLRQGNGKLFF.

In its sample, this clonotype was seen many times. The chain has TRBV9 and TRBJ2-3; D remains unclear. The V end lost 0 bases, the J end lost 4 bases, and 6 bases lay between the germline ends. The CDR3 contains 13 residues. Germline V gene sequence: CDR1 SGDLS, CDR2 YYNGEE. The CDR3 nucleotides read TGTGCCAGCAGCGTAGGTTCGCCAGATACGCAGTATTTT. Amino acids: CASSVGSPDTQYF.

This clonotype has just one count. The V gene is TRBV28, the J gene TRBJ1-2; no firm D call. Germline values: CDR1 MDHEN, CDR2 SYDVKM. This CDR3 spans 15 amino acids. V was pared by 3 bases and J by 8 bases, with 19 bases between. The CDR3 nucleotides read TGTGCCAGCAGTTTTTCTATCGGCGGTACTTACGGCTACACCTTC. Translation gives CASSFSIGGTYGYTF.

This clonotype was counted only a few times. This chain uses TRBV7-9 with TRBJ2-7; perhaps TRBD1 as D (6 bases). Trimming left V 7 bases short and J 1 base short, with 14 bases between. Germline V gives CDR1 SEHNR, CDR2 FQNEAQ (reference sequence). The CDR3 runs 14 residues. The CDR3 DNA sequence: TGTGCCAGCATGAGTGAAGGGGGATCCTACGAGCAGTACTTC. Translating gives CASMSEGGSYEQYF.

The sample holds a few counts of this clonotype. This rearrangement joins TRBV18 to TRBJ2-4; a possible D gene is TRBD2 (6 bases). The DNA end is more similar to TRBJ2-7, so the J call may be wrong. The germline V gene has CDR1 KGHSH and CDR2 LQKENI. This CDR3 is built from 11 residues. CDR3 nucleotides: TGTGCCAGCGAGGACTATAACGAGCAGTACTTC. As protein: CASEDYNEQYF.